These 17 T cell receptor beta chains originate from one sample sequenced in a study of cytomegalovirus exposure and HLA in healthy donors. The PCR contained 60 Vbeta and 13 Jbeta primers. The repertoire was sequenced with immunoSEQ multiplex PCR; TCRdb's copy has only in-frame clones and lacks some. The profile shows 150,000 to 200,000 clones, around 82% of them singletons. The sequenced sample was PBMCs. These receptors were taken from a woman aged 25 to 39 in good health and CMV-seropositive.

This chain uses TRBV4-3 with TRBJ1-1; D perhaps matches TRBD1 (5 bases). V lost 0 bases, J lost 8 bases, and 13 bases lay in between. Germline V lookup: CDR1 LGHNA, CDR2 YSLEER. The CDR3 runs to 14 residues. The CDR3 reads CASSQDTGPPEAFF. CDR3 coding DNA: TGCGCCAGCAGCCAAGACACAGGCCCACCGGAAGCTTTCTTT.

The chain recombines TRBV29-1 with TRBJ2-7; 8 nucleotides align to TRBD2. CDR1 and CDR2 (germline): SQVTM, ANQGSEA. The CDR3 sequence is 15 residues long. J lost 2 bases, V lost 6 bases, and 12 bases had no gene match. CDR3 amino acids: CSVTKLAVKTYEQYF. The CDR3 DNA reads TGCAGCGTAACCAAACTAGCGGTTAAAACCTACGAGCAGTACTTC.

For the CDR3, the DNA is TGTGCCAGCAGCGGAGCACGACCGCGCTTCAACACTGAAGCTTTCTTT. Translated, it gives CASSGARPRFNTEAFF. The V gene is TRBV5-6, the J gene TRBJ1-1; D is unclear. V lost 4 bases and J 2 bases, leaving 18 bases between the germline ends. The CDR3 runs to 16 residues. Per germline, CDR1 SGHDT and CDR2 YYEEEE.

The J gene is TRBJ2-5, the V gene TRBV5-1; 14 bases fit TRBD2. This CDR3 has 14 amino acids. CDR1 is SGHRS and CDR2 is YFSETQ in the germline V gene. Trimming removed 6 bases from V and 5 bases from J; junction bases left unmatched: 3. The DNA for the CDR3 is TGCGCCAGCAAGACTAGCGGGGGGGAGGAGACCCAGTACTTC. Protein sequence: CASKTSGGEETQYF.

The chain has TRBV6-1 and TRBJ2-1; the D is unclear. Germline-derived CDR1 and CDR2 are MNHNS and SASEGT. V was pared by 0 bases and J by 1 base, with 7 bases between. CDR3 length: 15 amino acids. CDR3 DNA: TGTGCCAGCAGTGAAGCACTGAATTCCTACAATGAGCAGTTCTTC. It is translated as CASSEALNSYNEQFF.

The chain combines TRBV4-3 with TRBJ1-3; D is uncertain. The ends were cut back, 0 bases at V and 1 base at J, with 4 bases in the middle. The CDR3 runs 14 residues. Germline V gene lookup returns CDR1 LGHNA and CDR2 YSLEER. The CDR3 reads CASSQDRSGNTIYF. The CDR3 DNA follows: TGCGCCAGCAGCCAAGACAGGTCTGGAAACACCATATATTTT.

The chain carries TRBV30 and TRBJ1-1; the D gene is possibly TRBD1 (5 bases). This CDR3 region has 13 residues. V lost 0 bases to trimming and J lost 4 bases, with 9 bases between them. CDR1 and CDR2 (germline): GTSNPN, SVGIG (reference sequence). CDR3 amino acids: CAWSVAGGTEAFF. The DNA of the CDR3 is TGTGCCTGGAGTGTAGCGGGGGGCACTGAAGCTTTCTTT.

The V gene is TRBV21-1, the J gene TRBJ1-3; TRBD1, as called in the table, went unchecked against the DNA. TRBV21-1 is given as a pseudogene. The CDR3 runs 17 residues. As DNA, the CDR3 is TGTGCCAGCAGCAAAGAGGGGACAGGGGGCTCTGGAAACACCATATATTTT. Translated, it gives CASSKEGTGGSGNTIYF.

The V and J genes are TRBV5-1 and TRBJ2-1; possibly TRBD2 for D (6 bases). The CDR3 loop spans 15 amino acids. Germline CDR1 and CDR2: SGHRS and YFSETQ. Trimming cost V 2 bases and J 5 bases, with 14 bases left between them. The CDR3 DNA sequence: TGCGCCAGCAGCTTAGGGAGGATCGAGAACAATGAGCAGTTCTTC. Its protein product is CASSLGRIENNEQFF.

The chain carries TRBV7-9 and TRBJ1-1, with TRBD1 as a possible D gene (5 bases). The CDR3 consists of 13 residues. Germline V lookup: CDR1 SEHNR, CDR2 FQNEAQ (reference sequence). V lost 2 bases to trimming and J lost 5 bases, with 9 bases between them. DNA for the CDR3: TGTGCCAGCAGCTTACAGGGTGCGACTGAAGCTTTCTTT. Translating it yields CASSLQGATEAFF.

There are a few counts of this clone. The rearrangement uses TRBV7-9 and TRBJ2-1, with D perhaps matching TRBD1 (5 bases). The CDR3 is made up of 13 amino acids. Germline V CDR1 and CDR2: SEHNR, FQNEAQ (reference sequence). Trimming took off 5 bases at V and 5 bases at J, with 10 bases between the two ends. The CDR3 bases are TGTGCCAGCAGCACGACAGAGAACAATGAGCAGTTCTTC. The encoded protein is CASSTTENNEQFF. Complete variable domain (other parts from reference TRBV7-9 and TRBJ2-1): DTGVSQNPRHKITKRGQNVTFRCDPISEHNRLYWYRQTLGQGPEFLTYFQNEAQLEKSRLLSDRFSAERPKGSFSTLEIQRTEQGDSAMYLCASSTTENNEQFFGPGTRLTVL.

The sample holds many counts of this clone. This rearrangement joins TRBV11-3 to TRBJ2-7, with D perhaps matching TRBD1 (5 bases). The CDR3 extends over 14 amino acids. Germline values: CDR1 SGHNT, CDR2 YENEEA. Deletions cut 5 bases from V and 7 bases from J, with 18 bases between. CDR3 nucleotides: TGTGCCAGCAGCCCAGGGTTTAAGGAAGAAGAGCAGTACTTC. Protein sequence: CASSPGFKEEEQYF.

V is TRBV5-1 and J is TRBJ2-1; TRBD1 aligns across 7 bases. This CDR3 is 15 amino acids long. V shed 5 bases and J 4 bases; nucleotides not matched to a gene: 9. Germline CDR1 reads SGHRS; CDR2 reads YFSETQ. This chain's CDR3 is CASRSPDRAYNEQFF. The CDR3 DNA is TGCGCCAGCAGGTCGCCCGACAGGGCTTACAATGAGCAGTTCTTC.

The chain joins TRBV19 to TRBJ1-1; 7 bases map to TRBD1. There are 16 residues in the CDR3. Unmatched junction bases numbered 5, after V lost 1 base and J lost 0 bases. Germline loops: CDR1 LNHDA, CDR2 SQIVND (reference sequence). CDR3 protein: CASSIAGGPLNTEAFF. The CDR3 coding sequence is TGTGCCAGTAGTATAGCAGGGGGACCCTTGAACACTGAAGCTTTCTTT.

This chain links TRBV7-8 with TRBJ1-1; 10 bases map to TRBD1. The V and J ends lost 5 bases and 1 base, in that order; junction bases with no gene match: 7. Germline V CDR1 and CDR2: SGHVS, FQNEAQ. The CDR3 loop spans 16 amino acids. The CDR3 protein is CASSPGQGYGNTEAFF. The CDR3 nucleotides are TGTGCCAGCAGCCCGGGACAGGGGTATGGGAACACTGAAGCTTTCTTT.

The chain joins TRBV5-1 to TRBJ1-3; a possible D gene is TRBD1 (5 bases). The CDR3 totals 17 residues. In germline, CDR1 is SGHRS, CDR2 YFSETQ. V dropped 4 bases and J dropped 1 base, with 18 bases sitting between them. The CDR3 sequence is CASSPQTVSTSGNTIYF. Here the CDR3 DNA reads TGCGCCAGCAGCCCACAGACAGTATCCACTTCTGGAAACACCATATATTTT.

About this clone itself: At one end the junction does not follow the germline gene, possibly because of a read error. As DNA, the CDR3 is TGTGCCAGCAGCGAAGGGCCAGGGAAACAGCCCCAGCATTTT. As protein: CASSEGPGKQPQHF. The gene calls are TRBV6-1 and TRBJ1-5, with D possibly matching TRBD1 (5 bases). CDR3 length: 14 amino acids. Germline CDR1 MNHNS, CDR2 SASEGT.